This TCR beta chain originates from a study of early T cells in non-severe SARS-CoV-2 infection. Tagging with unique molecular identifiers was applied to individual cDNA molecules. TCRdb ran MiXCR on the 5' RACE reads and lists one entry per CDR3 protein. Here the sample spans tens of thousands of distinct CDR3 sequences, around 10% being singletons. This clonotype appeared many times. Deletions cut 0 bases from V and 4 bases from J, with 12 bases between. This CDR3 has 15 residues. The clonotype comes from an adult who was a healthcare worker with PCR-confirmed SARS-CoV-2 infection or an uninfected control (not recorded which). The chain recombines TRBV12-3 or TRBV12-4 with TRBJ1-2, with a tentative D call TRBD1 (6 bases). Sequencing used whole blood. The CDR3 DNA follows: TGTGCCAGCAGTTTAGCCGGGGGCGCCGGCTATGGCTACACCTTC. This codes for CASSLAGGAGYGYTF.